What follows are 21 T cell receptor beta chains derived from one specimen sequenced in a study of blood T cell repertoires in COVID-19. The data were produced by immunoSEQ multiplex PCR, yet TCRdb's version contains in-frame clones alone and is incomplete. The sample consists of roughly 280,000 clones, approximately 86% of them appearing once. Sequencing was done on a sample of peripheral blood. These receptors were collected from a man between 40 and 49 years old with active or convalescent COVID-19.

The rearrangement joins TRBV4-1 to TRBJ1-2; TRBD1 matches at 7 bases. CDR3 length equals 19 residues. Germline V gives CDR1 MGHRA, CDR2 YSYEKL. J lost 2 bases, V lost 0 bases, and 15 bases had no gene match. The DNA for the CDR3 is TGCGCCAGCAGCCAAGAACCTTGGACAGGTTTAATACTAAACTATGGCTACACCTTC. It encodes CASSQEPWTGLILNYGYTF.

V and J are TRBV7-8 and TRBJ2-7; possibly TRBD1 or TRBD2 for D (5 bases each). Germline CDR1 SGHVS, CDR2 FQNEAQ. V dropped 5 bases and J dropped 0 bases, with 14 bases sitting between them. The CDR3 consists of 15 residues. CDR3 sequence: CASSQGSGNSYEQYF. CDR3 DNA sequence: TGTGCCAGCAGCCAGGGTTCGGGGAACTCCTACGAGCAGTACTTC.

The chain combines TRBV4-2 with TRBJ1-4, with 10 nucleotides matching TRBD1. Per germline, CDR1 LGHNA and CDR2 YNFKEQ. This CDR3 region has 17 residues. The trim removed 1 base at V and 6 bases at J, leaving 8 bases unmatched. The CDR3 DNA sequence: TGTGCCAGCAGCCAAGGACAGGGGGCGCTTCCGGATGAAAAACTGTTTTTT. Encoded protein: CASSQGQGALPDEKLFF.

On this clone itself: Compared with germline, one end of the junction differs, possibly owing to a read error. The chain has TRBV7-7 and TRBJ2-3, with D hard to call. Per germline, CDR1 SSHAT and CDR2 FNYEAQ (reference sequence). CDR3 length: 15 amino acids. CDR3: CASSLDSTRTDTQYF. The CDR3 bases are TGTGCTAGCAGCTTAGATTCTACCCGCACAGATACGCAGTATTTT.

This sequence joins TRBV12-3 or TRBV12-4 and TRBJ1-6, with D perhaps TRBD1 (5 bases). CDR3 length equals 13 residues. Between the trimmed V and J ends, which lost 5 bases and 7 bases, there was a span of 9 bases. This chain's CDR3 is CASSPNRNSPLHF. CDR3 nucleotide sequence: TGTGCCAGCAGTCCTAACAGGAATTCACCCCTCCACTTT.

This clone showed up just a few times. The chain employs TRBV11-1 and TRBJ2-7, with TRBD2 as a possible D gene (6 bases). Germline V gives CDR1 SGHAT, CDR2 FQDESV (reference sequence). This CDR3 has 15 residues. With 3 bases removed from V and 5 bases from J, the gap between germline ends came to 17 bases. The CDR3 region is CASSFRGGSGNEQYF. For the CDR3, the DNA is TGTGCCAGCAGCTTCCGGGGAGGTTCCGGCAACGAGCAGTACTTC.

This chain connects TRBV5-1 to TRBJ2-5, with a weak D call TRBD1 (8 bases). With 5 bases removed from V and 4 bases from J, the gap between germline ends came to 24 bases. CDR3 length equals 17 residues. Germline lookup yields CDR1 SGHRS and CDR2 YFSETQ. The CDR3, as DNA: TGCGCCAGCAGGGGGGGGACAGGCCCGCCCCAGGGAGAGACCCAGTACTTC. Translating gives CASRGGTGPPQGETQYF.

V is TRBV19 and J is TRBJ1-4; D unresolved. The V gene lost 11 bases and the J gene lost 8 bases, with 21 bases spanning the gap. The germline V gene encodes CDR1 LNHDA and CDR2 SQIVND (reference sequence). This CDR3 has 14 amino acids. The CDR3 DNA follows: TGTGCCTCCCGAAGCGACTACTTTGGCGAAAAACTGTTTTTT. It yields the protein CASRSDYFGEKLFF. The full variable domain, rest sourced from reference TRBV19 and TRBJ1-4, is DGGITQSPKYLFRKEGQNVTLSCEQNLNHDAMYWYRQDPGQGLRLIYYSQIVNDFQKGDIAEGYSVSREKKESFPLTVTSAQKNPTAFYLCASRSDYFGEKLFFGSGTQLSVL.

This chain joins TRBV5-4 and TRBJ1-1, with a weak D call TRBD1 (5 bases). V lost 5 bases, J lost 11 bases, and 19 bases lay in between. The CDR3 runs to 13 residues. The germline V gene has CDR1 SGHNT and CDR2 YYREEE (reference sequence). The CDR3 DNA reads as TGTGCCAGCAGTGATGGTGGGGGGGGAGTTGCTTTCTTT. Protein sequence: CASSDGGGGVAFF.

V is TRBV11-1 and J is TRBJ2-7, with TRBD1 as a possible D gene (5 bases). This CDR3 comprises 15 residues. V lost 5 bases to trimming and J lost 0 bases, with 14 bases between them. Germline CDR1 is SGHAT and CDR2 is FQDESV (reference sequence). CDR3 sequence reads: CASSALDTNSYEQYF. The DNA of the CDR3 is TGTGCCAGCAGCGCATTGGACACAAACTCCTACGAGCAGTACTTC.

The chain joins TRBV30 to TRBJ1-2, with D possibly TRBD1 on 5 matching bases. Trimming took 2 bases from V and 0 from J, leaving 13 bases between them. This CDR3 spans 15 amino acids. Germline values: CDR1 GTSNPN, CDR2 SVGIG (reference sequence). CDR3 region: CAWSPGTVTNYGYTF. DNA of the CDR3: TGTGCCTGGAGTCCCGGGACTGTGACTAACTATGGCTACACCTTC.

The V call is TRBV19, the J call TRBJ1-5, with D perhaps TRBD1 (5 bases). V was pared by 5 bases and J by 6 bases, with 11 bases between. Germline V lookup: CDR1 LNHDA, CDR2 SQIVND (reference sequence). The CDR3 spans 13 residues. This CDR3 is CASSSAGGQPQHF. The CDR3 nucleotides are TGTGCCAGTAGTTCGGCGGGGGGTCAGCCCCAGCATTTT.

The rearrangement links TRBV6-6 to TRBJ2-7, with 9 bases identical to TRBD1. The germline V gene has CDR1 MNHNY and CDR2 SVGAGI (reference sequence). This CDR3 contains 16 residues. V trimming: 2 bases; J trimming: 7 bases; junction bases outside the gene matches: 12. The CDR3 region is CASSYPGTGKVGEQYF. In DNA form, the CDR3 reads TGTGCCAGCAGTTACCCCGGGACAGGGAAGGTAGGAGAGCAGTACTTC.

The chain's CDR3 is CARGGGRSTGELFF. CDR3 nucleotide sequence: TGTGCGCGGGGTGGCGGGAGAAGTACCGGGGAGCTGTTTTTT. The gene calls are TRBV5-8 and TRBJ2-2, with 7 bases fitting TRBD2. The CDR3 runs 14 residues. CDR1 is SGHTS and CDR2 is YDEGEE in the germline V gene.

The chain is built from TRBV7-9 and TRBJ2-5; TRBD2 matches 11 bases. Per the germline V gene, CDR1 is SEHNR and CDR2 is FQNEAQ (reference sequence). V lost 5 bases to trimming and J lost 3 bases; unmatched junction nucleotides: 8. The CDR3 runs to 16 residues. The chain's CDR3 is CASSPPRLAGKETQYF. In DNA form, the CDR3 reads TGTGCCAGCAGCCCTCCCAGACTAGCGGGGAAAGAGACCCAGTACTTC.

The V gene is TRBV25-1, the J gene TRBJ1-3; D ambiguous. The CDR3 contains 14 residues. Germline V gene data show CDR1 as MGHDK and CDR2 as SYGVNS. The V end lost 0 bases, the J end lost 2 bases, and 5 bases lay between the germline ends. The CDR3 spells CASSEYRTGNTIYF. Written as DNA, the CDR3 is TGTGCCAGCAGTGAATATAGAACTGGAAACACCATATATTTT.

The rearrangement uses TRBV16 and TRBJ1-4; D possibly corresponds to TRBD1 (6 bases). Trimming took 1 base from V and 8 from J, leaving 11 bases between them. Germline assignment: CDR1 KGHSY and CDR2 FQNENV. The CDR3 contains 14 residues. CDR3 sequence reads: CASSQLDSGEKLFF. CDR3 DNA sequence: TGTGCCAGCAGCCAATTGGACAGCGGAGAAAAACTGTTTTTT.

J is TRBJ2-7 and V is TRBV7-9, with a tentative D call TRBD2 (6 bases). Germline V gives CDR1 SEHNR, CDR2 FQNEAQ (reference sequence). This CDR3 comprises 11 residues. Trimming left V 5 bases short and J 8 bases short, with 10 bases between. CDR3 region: CASSPAGKQYF. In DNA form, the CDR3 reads TGTGCCAGCAGCCCCGCGGGGAAGCAGTACTTC.

CDR3 sequence reads: CASSDAGTGLSGELFF. Here the CDR3 DNA reads TGTGCCAGCAGCGACGCGGGGACAGGGTTATCCGGGGAGCTGTTTTTT. The rearrangement joins TRBV7-7 to TRBJ2-2, with 9 bases that match TRBD1. This CDR3 is built from 16 residues. Germline V gene data show CDR1 as SSHAT and CDR2 as FNYEAQ (reference sequence). Losses at the gene ends were 5 bases for V and 6 bases for J; bases not matched to a gene: 10.

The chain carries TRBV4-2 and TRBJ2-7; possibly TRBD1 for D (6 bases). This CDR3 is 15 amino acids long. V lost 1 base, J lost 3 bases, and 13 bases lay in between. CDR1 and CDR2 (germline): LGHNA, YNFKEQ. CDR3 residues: CASSQVKGGNYEQYF. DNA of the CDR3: TGTGCCAGCAGCCAAGTTAAAGGGGGTAACTACGAGCAGTACTTC.

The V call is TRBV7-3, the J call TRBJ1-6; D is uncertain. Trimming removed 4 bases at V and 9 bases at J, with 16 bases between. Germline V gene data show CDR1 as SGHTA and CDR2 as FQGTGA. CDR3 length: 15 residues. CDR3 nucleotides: TGTGCCAGCAGCTCCTCCGTGAGGGCTGGTTCACCCCTCCACTTT. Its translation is CASSSSVRAGSPLHF.